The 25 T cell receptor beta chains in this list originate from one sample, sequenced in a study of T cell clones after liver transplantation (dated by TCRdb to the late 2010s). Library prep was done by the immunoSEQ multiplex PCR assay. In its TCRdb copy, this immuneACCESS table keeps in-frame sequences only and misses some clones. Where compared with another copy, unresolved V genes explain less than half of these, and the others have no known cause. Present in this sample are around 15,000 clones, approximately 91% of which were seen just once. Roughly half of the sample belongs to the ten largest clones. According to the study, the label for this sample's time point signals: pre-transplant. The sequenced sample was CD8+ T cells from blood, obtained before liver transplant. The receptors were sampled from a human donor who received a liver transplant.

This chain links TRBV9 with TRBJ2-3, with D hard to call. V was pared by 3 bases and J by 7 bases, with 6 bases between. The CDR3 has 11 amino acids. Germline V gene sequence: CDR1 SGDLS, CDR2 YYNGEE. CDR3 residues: CASSASNTQYF. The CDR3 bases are TGTGCCAGCAGCGCCTCAAATACGCAGTATTTT.

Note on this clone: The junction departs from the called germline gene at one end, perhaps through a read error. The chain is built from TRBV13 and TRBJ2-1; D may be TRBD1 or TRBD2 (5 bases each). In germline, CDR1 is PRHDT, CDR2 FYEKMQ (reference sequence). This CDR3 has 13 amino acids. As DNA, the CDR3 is TGTGCCAGCAGCTTAGTGCCCGGGGCCGCCCCGCTCTTC. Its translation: CASSLVPGAAPLF.

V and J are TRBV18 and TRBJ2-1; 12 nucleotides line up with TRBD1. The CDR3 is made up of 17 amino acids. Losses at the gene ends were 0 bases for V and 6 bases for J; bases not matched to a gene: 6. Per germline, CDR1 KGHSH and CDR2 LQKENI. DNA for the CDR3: TGTGCCAGCTCACCACCCCGGGACAGGGGGCTTCTCAATGAGCAGTTCTTC. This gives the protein CASSPPRDRGLLNEQFF.

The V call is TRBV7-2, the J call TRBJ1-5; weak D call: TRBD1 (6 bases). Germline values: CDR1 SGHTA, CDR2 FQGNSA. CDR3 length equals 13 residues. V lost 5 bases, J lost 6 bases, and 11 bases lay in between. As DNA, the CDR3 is TGTGCCAGCAGCAAAGGGGGTAGTCAGCCCCAGCATTTT. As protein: CASSKGGSQPQHF.

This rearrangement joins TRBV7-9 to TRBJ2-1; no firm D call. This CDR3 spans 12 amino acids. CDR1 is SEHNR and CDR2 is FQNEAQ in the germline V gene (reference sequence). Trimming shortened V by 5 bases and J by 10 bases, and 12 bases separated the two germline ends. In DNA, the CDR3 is TGTGCCAGCAGCCCCGACTTTGAGGAGCAGTTCTTC. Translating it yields CASSPDFEEQFF.

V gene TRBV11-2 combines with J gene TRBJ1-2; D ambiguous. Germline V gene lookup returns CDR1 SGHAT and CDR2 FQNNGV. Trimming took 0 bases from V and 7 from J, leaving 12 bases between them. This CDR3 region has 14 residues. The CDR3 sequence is CASSLDHTVAGYTF. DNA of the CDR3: TGTGCCAGCAGCTTAGACCATACGGTCGCTGGCTACACCTTC.

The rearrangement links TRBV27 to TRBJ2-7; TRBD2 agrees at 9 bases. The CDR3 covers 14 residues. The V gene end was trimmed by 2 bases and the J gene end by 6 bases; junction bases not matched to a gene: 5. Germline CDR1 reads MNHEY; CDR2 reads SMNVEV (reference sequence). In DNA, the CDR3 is TGTGCCAGCAGTTTAGGTAGCGGGAGTTTCGAGCAGTACTTC. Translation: CASSLGSGSFEQYF.

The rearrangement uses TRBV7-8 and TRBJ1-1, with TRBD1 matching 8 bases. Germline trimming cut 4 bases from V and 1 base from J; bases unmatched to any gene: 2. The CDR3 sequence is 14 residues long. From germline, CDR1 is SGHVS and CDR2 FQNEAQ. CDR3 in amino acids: CASSYGTGNTEAFF. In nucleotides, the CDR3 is TGTGCCAGCAGCTACGGGACAGGGAACACTGAAGCTTTCTTT.

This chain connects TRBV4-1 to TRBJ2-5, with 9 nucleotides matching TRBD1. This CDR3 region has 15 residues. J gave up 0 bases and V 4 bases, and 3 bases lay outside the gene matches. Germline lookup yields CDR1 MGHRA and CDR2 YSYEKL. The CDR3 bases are TGCGCCAGCAGCCGACAGGGGGTCTACCAAGAGACCCAGTACTTC. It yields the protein CASSRQGVYQETQYF.

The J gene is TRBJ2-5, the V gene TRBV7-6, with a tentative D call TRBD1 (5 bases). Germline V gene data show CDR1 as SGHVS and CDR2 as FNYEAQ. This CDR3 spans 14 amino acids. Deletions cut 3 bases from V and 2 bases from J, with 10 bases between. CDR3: CASSFQGRQETQYF. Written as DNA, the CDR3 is TGTGCCAGCAGCTTCCAGGGTCGGCAAGAGACCCAGTACTTC.

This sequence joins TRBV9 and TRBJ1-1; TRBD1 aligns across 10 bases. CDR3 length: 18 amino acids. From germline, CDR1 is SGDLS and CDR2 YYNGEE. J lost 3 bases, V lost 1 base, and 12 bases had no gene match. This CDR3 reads CASSVFSLDRGKDTEAFF. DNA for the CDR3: TGTGCCAGCAGCGTATTCTCCTTGGACAGGGGGAAGGACACTGAAGCTTTCTTT.

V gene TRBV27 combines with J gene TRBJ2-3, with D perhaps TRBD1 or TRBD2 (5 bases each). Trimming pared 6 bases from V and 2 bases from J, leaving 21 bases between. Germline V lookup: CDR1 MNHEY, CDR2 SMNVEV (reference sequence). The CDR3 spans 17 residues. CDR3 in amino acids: CASRGDRGETHTDTQYF. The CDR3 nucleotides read TGTGCCAGCAGGGGAGATCGAGGGGAGACACACACAGATACGCAGTATTTT.

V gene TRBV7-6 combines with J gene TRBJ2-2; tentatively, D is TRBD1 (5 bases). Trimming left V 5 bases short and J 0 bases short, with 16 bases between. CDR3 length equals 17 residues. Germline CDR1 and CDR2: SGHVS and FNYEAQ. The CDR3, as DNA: TGTGCCAGCAGCCCTCAAGTTTGGACATCGAACACCGGGGAGCTGTTTTTT. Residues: CASSPQVWTSNTGELFF.

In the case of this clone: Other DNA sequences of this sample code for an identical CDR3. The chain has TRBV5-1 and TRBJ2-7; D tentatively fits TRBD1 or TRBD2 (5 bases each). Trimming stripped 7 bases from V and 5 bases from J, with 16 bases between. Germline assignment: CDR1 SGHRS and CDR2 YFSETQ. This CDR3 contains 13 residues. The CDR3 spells CASGLGGGNEQYF. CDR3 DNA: TGCGCCAGCGGTCTGGGTGGGGGTAACGAGCAGTACTTC. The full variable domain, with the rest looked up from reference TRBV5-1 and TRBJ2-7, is KAGVTQTPRYLIKTRGQQVTLSCSPISGHRSVSWYQQTPGQGLQFLFEYFSETQRNKGNFPGRFSGRQFSNSRSEMNVSTLELGDSALYLCASGLGGGNEQYFGPGTRLTVT.

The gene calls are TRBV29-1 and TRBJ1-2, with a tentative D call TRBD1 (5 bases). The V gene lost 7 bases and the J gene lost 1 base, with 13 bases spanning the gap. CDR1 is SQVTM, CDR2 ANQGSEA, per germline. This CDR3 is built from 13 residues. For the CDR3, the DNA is TGCAGCGCACCGGGGCGCAGTAACTATGGCTACACCTTC. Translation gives CSAPGRSNYGYTF.

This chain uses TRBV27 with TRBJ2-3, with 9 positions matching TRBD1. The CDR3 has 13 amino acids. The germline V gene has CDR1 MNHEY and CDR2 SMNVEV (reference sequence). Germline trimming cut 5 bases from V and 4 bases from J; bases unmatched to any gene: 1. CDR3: CASSRTGADTQYF. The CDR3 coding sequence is TGTGCCAGCAGTCGGACAGGGGCAGATACGCAGTATTTT.

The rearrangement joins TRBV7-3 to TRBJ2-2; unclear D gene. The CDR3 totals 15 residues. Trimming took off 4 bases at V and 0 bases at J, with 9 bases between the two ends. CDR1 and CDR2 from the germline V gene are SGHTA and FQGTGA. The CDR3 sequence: CASSSRFANTGELFF. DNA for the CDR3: TGTGCCAGCAGCTCCCGATTCGCGAACACCGGGGAGCTGTTTTTT. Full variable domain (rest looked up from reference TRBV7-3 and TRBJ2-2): GAGVSQTPSNKVTEKGKYVELRCDPISGHTALYWYRQSLGQGPEFLIYFQGTGAADDSGLPNDRFFAVRPEGSVSTLKIQRTERGDSAVYLCASSSRFANTGELFFGEGSRLTVL.

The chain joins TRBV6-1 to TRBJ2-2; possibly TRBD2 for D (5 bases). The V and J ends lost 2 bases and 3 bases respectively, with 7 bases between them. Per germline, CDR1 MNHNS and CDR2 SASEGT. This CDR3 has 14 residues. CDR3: CASSEWGDTGELFF. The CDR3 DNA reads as TGTGCCAGCAGTGAATGGGGAGACACCGGGGAGCTGTTTTTT.

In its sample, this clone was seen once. CDR3 DNA: TGTGCCAGCAACGACAGGGGTTCCGGGGCCAACGTCCTGACTTTC. It is translated as CASNDRGSGANVLTF. V usage is TRBV9 and J usage is TRBJ2-6, with 8 positions matching TRBD1. There are 15 residues in the CDR3. CDR1 and CDR2 (germline): SGDLS, YYNGEE. With 6 bases clipped from V and 4 bases from J, the junction kept 6 bases outside the gene matches.

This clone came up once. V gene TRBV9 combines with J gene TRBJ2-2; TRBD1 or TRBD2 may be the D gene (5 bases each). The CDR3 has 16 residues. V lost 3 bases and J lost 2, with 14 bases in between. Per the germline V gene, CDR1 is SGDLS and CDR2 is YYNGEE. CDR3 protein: CASSAAGTANTGELFF. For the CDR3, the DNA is TGTGCCAGCAGCGCGGCCGGGACCGCCAACACCGGGGAGCTGTTTTTT.

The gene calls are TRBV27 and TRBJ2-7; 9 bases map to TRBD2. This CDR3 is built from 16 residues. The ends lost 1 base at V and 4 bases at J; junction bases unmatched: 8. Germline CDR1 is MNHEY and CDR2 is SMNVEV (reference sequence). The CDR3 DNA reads TGTGCCAGCAGTTTATTGGCGGGAGGGCCTCTATACGAGCAGTACTTC. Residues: CASSLLAGGPLYEQYF.

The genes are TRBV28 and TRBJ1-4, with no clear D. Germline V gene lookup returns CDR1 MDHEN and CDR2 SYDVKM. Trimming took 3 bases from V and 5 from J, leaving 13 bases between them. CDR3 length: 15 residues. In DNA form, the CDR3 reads TGTGCCAGCAGTTTGCGGGAGCCGTTCAATGAAAAACTGTTTTTT. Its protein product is CASSLREPFNEKLFF. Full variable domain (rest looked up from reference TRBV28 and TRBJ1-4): DVKVTQSSRYLVKRTGEKVFLECVQDMDHENMFWYRQDPGLGLRLIYFSYDVKMKEKGDIPEGYSVSREKKERFSLILESASTNQTSMYLCASSLREPFNEKLFFGSGTQLSVL.

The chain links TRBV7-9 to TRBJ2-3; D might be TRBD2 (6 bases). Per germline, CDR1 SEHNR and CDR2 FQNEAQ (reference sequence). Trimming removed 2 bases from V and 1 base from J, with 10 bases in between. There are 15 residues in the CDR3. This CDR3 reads CASSLRASGTDTQYF. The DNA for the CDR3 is TGTGCCAGCAGCTTAAGAGCTAGCGGCACAGATACGCAGTATTTT.

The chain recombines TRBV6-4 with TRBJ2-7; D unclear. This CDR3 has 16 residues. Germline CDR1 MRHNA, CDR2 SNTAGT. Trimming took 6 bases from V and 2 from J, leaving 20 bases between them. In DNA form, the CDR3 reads TGTGCCAGCAGCGCCCTAGAAAGGCGGAGCCCCTACGAGCAGTACTTC. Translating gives CASSALERRSPYEQYF.

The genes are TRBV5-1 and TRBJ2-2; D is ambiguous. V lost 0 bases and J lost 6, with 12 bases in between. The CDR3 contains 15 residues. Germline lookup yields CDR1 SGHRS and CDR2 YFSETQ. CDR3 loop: CASSLVFWGSGELFF. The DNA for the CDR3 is TGCGCCAGCAGCTTGGTGTTTTGGGGTTCCGGGGAGCTGTTTTTT.